One and the same sample provided the 24 T cell receptor beta chains below, sequenced in a study of T-cell reconstitution after alpha-beta-depleted transplantation in children. For TCRbeta, the library was prepared with unique molecular identifiers. A single record per CDR3 protein comes from TCRdb applying MiXCR to the PCR reads. The table shows 670,000 or so distinct CDR3 sequences, with less than 15% occurring only once. The sequences come from PBMCs, collected before TCRalphabeta/CD19-depleted stem cell transplant. Receptors were obtained from a girl aged 2 to 9 with congenital amegakaryocytic thrombocytopenia, due to receive a stem cell transplant.

With respect to this clonotype: A read error is possible here, since a much larger clone lies one base away. In DNA, the CDR3 is TGTGCCAGCAGCCCGGGACTAGCGGGAGGGTCTTCAGCGTACGAGCAGTCCTTC. This gives the protein CASSPGLAGGSSAYEQSF. The J gene is TRBJ2-7, the V gene TRBV3-1, with 16 bases identical to TRBD2. The CDR3 is 18 amino acids. CDR1 and CDR2 from the germline V gene are LGHDT and YNNKEL (reference sequence).

This clonotype was counted at least ten times. The rearrangement joins TRBV5-6 to TRBJ1-1; 7 bases map to TRBD1. Germline V gives CDR1 SGHDT, CDR2 YYEEEE. V was clipped by 4 bases and J by 11 bases; unmatched bases: 8. The CDR3 contains 12 residues. The CDR3 is CASSARGNGAFF. CDR3 in DNA: TGTGCCAGCAGCGCCAGGGGGAACGGGGCTTTCTTT.

In this sample, this clonotype turned up a few times. This chain links TRBV9 with TRBJ2-1, with D perhaps matching TRBD2 (7 bases). V was clipped by 4 bases and J by 7 bases, with 27 bases between them. The CDR3 loop spans 18 amino acids. Germline CDR1 and CDR2: SGDLS and YYNGEE. CDR3 bases: TGTGCCAGCAGCCCACTAGATAGGGGGGCCCCCGGGAGGAATGAGCAGTTCTTC. It codes for CASSPLDRGAPGRNEQFF.

J is TRBJ1-4 and V is TRBV6-6; D remains unclear. CDR1 and CDR2 from the germline V gene are MNHNY and SVGAGI (reference sequence). Deletions cut 7 bases from V and 11 bases from J, with 11 bases between. This CDR3 is 11 amino acids long. CDR3 protein: CASTYRGKLFF. As DNA, the CDR3 is TGTGCCAGCACCTACCGAGGGAAACTGTTTTTT.

In this sample, this clonotype turned up a few times. Compared with germline, one end of the junction differs, possibly owing to a read error. The chain has TRBV29-1 and TRBJ2-1, with 15 bases fitting TRBD2. Germline V gene sequence: CDR1 SQVTM, CDR2 ANQGSEA. The CDR3 loop spans 11 amino acids. The CDR3 spells CSAWTSGRVDF. CDR3 sequence (DNA): TGCAGCGCCTGGACTAGCGGGAGGGTTGACTTC.

At least ten counts were recorded for this clonotype. The chain links TRBV11-2 to TRBJ2-4; no definite D call. The V gene's germline CDR1 is SGHAT and CDR2 FQNNGV. This CDR3 contains 12 residues. The V end lost 0 bases, the J end lost 11 bases, and 8 bases lay between the germline ends. The CDR3, as DNA: TGTGCCAGCAGCTTAGAGGGGTTTCTTCAGTACTTC. Protein: CASSLEGFLQYF.

V gene TRBV7-2 combines with J gene TRBJ1-5; no clear D. This CDR3 comprises 12 residues. Trimming took 4 bases from V and 4 from J, leaving 5 bases between them. CDR1 is SGHTA, CDR2 FQGNSA, per germline. The CDR3 DNA is TGTGCCAGCAGCTCCTGGAATCAGCCCCAGCATTTT. This translates into CASSSWNQPQHF.

This clonotype was detected a few times. The V call is TRBV7-2, the J call TRBJ2-3; tentatively, D is TRBD2 (5 bases). Trimming shortened V by 4 bases and J by 4 bases, and 15 bases separated the two germline ends. The CDR3 contains 15 residues. Per the germline V gene, CDR1 is SGHTA and CDR2 is FQGNSA. The CDR3 reads CASSSFWTPPDTQYF. The CDR3 DNA reads TGTGCCAGCAGCTCTTTTTGGACTCCTCCAGATACGCAGTATTTT. The whole variable domain, filled in from reference TRBV7-2 and TRBJ2-3, reads GAGVSQSPSNKVTEKGKDVELRCDPISGHTALYWYRQSLGQGLEFLIYFQGNSAPDKSGLPSDRFSAERTGGSVSTLTIQRTQQEDSAVYLCASSSFWTPPDTQYFGPGTRLTVL.

This clonotype came up many times. The chain combines TRBV20-1 with TRBJ2-6, with 7 positions matching TRBD1. From germline, CDR1 is DFQATT and CDR2 SNEGSKA (reference sequence). Trimming removed 5 bases from V and 2 bases from J; junction bases left unmatched: 9. The CDR3 runs 16 residues. This chain's CDR3 is CSARILQGTGANVLTF. CDR3 nucleotides: TGCAGTGCTCGGATACTACAGGGGACTGGGGCCAACGTCCTGACTTTC.

Of note for this clonotype: Given a much more abundant clone one base away, this may be a read error. The V and J genes are TRBV29-1 and TRBJ2-7; D unclear. CDR3 length equals 15 residues. Germline V gene sequence: CDR1 SQVTM, CDR2 ANQGSEA. CDR3 sequence (DNA): TGCAGCGTTGAAGAACTTTCGGGTGTTACCTACGAGCATTACTTC. Amino acids: CSVEELSGVTYEHYF.

This clonotype was recorded at least ten times. This sequence joins TRBV15 and TRBJ2-1, with 14 positions matching TRBD2. The germline gives CDR1 LNHNV, CDR2 YYDKDF (reference sequence). Unmatched junction bases numbered 8, after V lost 7 bases and J lost 0 bases. The CDR3 totals 18 residues. The CDR3 loop reads CATKEGLAGVGSYNEQFF. The CDR3 DNA reads as TGTGCCACCAAAGAGGGACTAGCGGGAGTAGGCTCCTACAATGAGCAGTTCTTC.

This clonotype was recorded many times. The chain couples TRBV12-3 or TRBV12-4 to TRBJ1-2; TRBD1 is a possible D gene (5 bases). The CDR3 is 13 residues long. The germline V and J ends were trimmed by 6 bases and 5 bases, with 13 bases remaining between them. CDR3 bases: TGTGCCAGCAGCCGAATCAGGGATTATGGCTACACCTTC. It translates to CASSRIRDYGYTF.

This clonotype was seen many times. The rearrangement links TRBV5-1 to TRBJ2-1; 11 bases fit TRBD2. Germline-derived CDR1 and CDR2 are SGHRS and YFSETQ. V shed 9 bases and J 7 bases; nucleotides not matched to a gene: 6. This CDR3 is built from 13 residues. The CDR3 DNA follows: TGCGCCACAACTAGCGGGAGAAATAATGAGCAGTTCTTC. This encodes CATTSGRNNEQFF.

The V and J genes are TRBV5-1 and TRBJ2-3; 9 nucleotides align to TRBD2. Looked up from germline, CDR1 is SGHRS and CDR2 is YFSETQ. V gave up 4 bases and J gave up 2 bases; unmatched junction bases: 8. This CDR3 has 16 amino acids. The chain's CDR3 is CASSRATSGFTDTQYF. The DNA for the CDR3 is TGCGCCAGCAGCCGGGCGACTAGCGGTTTCACAGATACGCAGTATTTT.

This clonotype was seen repeatedly, ten times or more. The chain joins TRBV9 to TRBJ1-1, with unresolved D. The CDR3 is 15 amino acids. Germline V gene data show CDR1 as SGDLS and CDR2 as YYNGEE. V lost 4 bases, J lost 1 base, and 14 bases lay in between. CDR3 DNA sequence: TGTGCCAGCAGCCCCTCGGACTCCTCGAACACTGAAGCTTTCTTT. It translates to CASSPSDSSNTEAFF.

This clonotype was found a few times. The rearrangement joins TRBV20-1 to TRBJ2-1; D ambiguous. Per the germline V gene, CDR1 is DFQATT and CDR2 is SNEGSKA (reference sequence). Deletions cut 8 bases from V and 8 bases from J, with 16 bases between. The CDR3 runs to 12 residues. This chain's CDR3 is CSTRSVSDEQFF. The CDR3, as DNA: TGCAGTACCAGATCGGTATCCGATGAGCAGTTCTTC.

With respect to this clonotype: A much larger clone differs from this one at a single base, so this may be a read error. The chain combines TRBV29-1 with TRBJ2-7; TRBD2 matches 9 bases. The CDR3 loop spans 13 amino acids. From germline, CDR1 is SQVTM and CDR2 ANQGSEA. The CDR3 nucleotides read TGCAGCGCCCTTAGCGGGAGTAGATCCGAGCAGTCCTTC. It codes for CSALSGSRSEQSF.

This chain uses TRBV29-1 with TRBJ2-7, with D possibly matching TRBD1 (6 bases). There are 15 residues in the CDR3. Per germline, CDR1 SQVTM and CDR2 ANQGSEA. The V gene lost 7 bases and the J gene lost 3 bases, with 22 bases spanning the gap. CDR3 nucleotides: TGCAGCGCGAGGACCCACAGGGTTGGGAACTACGAGCAGTACTTC. Translated, it gives CSARTHRVGNYEQYF.

Concerning this clonotype: This may be a read error: a much more frequent sequence differs by one nucleotide. V usage is TRBV20-1 and J usage is TRBJ2-5; possible D gene TRBD2, 5 bases. Germline CDR1 and CDR2: DFQATT and SNEGSKA (reference sequence). The CDR3 loop spans 15 amino acids. Written as DNA, the CDR3 is TGCAGTGCTAGCTGGCCTGGAGGACCCCAAGAGACCCACTACTTC. Amino acids: CSASWPGGPQETHYF.

This chain links TRBV7-9 with TRBJ1-6, with D possibly TRBD1 on 5 matching bases. V lost 2 bases, J lost 8 bases, and 13 bases lay in between. CDR1 SEHNR and CDR2 FQNEAQ come from the germline V gene (reference sequence). The CDR3 has 15 amino acids. The CDR3 DNA follows: TGTGCCAGCAGCTTAACCGGGGGGATCGATTCACCCCTCCACTTT. As protein: CASSLTGGIDSPLHF.

V is TRBV7-9 and J is TRBJ2-7; tentative D call: TRBD1 (6 bases). The CDR3 sequence is 14 residues long. The ends were cut back, 5 bases at V and 4 bases at J, with 15 bases in the middle. CDR1 SEHNR and CDR2 FQNEAQ come from the germline V gene (reference sequence). Here the CDR3 DNA reads TGTGCCAGCAGCACACAGGGTCCGTTTTACGAGCAGTACTTC. This translates into CASSTQGPFYEQYF. The full variable domain, in which reference TRBV7-9 and TRBJ2-7 provide the parts outside the CDR3, is DTGVSQNPRHKITKRGQNVTFRCDPISEHNRLYWYRQTLGQGPEFLTYFQNEAQLEKSRLLSDRFSAERPKGSFSTLEIQRTEQGDSAMYLCASSTQGPFYEQYFGPGTRLTVT.

This sequence joins TRBV5-5 and TRBJ2-1; TRBD2 matches at 11 bases. J lost 6 bases, V lost 0 bases, and 5 bases had no gene match. The CDR3 spans 16 residues. CDR1 is SGHKS, CDR2 YYEKEE, per germline (reference sequence). The CDR3 is CASSLGALAGGNEQFF. The CDR3 coding sequence is TGTGCCAGCAGCTTGGGAGCCCTAGCGGGAGGCAATGAGCAGTTCTTC.

The sample holds many counts of this clonotype. CDR3: CASSYNTGPEEYF. In nucleotides, the CDR3 is TGTGCCAGCAGTTATAACACCGGGCCCGAGGAGTATTTT. The rearrangement uses TRBV27 and TRBJ2-3; D gene unclear. The germline V gene has CDR1 MNHEY and CDR2 SMNVEV (reference sequence). Trimming removed 4 bases from V and 13 bases from J, with 18 bases in between. CDR3 length: 13 amino acids.

The V and J genes are TRBV2 and TRBJ2-1; weak D call: TRBD1 (5 bases). Germline V CDR1 and CDR2: SNHLY, FYNNEI. V was clipped by 8 bases and J by 2 bases, with 22 bases between them. The CDR3 is 17 amino acids. The CDR3 reads CASAYRKGGQTYNEQFF. The CDR3, as DNA: TGTGCCAGCGCCTATAGGAAAGGCGGACAAACCTACAATGAGCAGTTCTTC.